The clone carrying this TCR beta chain was observed once. The antigen remains undetermined. These data belong to a study of cytomegalovirus exposure and HLA in healthy donors. Study conclusions and caveats: Accurate HLA-A and HLA-B prediction from TCR beta sequences was reported for most subjects. CMV serostatus was the only immune exposure information that was available. Generally TCR sequences proved uncommon, though certain public TCRs appeared in numerous donors.

Researchers ran the PCR with 60 Vbeta and 13 Jbeta primers. Here immunoSEQ multiplex PCR was the method, and the copy in TCRdb shows in-frame clones only, minus some. The repertoire holds some 190,000 clones, with 78% as singletons. The CDR3 is made up of 14 amino acids. CDR1 SGHDT and CDR2 YYEEEE come from the germline V gene. The V and J ends lost 4 bases and 5 bases respectively, with 10 bases between them. The source of this sequence is a female donor in good health and CMV-seronegative. Sequenced material: PBMCs. This sequence joins TRBV5-6 and TRBJ1-6; D might be TRBD1 (5 bases). CDR3 DNA sequence: TGTGCCAGCAGCCTGACAGCCCATAATTCACCCCTCCACTTT. Residues: CASSLTAHNSPLHF.